The entry below gives a single TCR beta chain sequence along with its context. The antigen is not known. This specimen comes from a study of shared clonotypes between healthy human individuals. Study in general: With ages of 18 to 49, the donors were a couple of women and a few men. General study results and limits: Relative to clonotypes present in all four donors, those not shared had lower generation probabilities.

Clones were read by immunoSEQ multiplex PCR, and TCRdb kept only the in-frame ones, dropping some. The table has about 2.2 million clones, 90% to 95% seen once; the top ten hold approximately 1.7%. Positively selected for CCR7, the CD45RO-negative cells used as naive CD8 cells excluded terminally differentiated effector memory CD45RA+ cells. The TCR originated in a man aged 18 to 30 in good health. Some clones in this sample may be carry-over from other donors' samples. Sequencing was performed on naive CD8+ T cells from PBMCs.

DNA for the CDR3: TGTGCCAGCAAGAACTCGGAGGCCCCTGAAGCTTTCTTT. The encoded protein is CASKNSEAPEAFF. The J gene is TRBJ1-1, the V gene TRBV28; D is uncertain. Between the trimmed V and J ends, which lost 7 bases and 6 bases, there was a span of 15 bases. Germline CDR1 is MDHEN and CDR2 is SYDVKM. The CDR3 length is 13 residues.